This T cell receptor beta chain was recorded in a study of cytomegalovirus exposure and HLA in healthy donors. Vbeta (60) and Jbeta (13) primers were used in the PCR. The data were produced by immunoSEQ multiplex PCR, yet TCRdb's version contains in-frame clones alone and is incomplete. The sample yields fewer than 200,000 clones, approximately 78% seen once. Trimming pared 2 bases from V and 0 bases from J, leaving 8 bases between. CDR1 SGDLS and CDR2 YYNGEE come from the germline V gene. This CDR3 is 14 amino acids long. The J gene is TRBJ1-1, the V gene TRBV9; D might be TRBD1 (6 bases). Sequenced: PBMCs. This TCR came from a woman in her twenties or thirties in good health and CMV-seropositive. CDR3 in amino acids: CASSVQGMNTEAFF. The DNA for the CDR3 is TGTGCCAGCAGCGTTCAGGGGATGAACACTGAAGCTTTCTTT. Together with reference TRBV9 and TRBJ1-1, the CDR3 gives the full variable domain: DSGVTQTPKHLITATGQRVTLRCSPRSGDLSVYWYQQSLDQGLQFLIQYYNGEERAKGNILERFSAQQFPDLHSELNLSSLELGDSALYFCASSVQGMNTEAFFGQGTRLTVV.